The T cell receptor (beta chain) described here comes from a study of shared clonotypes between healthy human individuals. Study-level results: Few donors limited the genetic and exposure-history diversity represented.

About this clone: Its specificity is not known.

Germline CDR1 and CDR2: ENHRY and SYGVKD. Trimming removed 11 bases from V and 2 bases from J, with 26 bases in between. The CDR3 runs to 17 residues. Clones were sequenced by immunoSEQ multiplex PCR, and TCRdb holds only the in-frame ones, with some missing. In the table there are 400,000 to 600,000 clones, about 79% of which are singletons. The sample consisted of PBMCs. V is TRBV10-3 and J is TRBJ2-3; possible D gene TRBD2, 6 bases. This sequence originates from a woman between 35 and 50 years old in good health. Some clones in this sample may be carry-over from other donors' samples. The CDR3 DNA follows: TGTGCCTCTTCCGGCTCGGCGGGGAGAGTGAACACAGATACGCAGTATTTT. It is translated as CASSGSAGRVNTDTQYF.